This T cell receptor (beta chain) stems from a study of response to subunit inactivated influenza vaccine. General study findings and limits: After each seasonal influenza vaccination, few new T cells are recruited, the authors suggested.

This CDR3 spans 12 amino acids. From germline, CDR1 is SQVTM and CDR2 ANQGSEA. In TCRdb, the RT-PCR reads were re-called with MiXCR into one record per CDR3 protein. Of 800,000 or so distinct CDR3 sequences listed, about 20% are singletons. About this clonotype: Antigen: not known.

The starting material was PBMCs from blood, obtained more than 4 days after vaccination. The chain recombines TRBV29-1 with TRBJ2-1; weak D call: TRBD2 (6 bases). The source of this sequence is a man aged 45-65 years who received an inactivated influenza vaccine. This CDR3 reads CIGRSSYNEQFF. In nucleotides, the CDR3 is TGCATTGGGAGGAGCTCCTACAATGAGCAGTTCTTC.